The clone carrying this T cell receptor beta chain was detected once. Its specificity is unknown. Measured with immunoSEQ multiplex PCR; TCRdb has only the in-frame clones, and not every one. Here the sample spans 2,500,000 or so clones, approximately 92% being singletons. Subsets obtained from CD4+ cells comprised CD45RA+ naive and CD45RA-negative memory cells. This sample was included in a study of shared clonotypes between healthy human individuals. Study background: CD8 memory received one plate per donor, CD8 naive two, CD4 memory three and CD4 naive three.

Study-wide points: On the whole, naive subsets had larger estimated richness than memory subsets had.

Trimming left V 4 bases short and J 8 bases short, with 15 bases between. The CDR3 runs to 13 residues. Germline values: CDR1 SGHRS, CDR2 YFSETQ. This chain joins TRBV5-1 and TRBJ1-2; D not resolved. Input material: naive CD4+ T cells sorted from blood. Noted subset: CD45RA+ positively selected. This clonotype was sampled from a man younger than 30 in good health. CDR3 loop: CASSVGINSGYTF. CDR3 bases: TGCGCCAGCAGCGTTGGGATAAATAGCGGCTACACCTTC.